Shown below are 20 T cell receptor beta chains from a single sample sequenced in a study of cytomegalovirus exposure and HLA in healthy donors. PCR used 60 Vbeta primers and 13 Jbeta primers. Measured with immunoSEQ multiplex PCR; TCRdb has only the in-frame clones, and not every one. The repertoire holds about 130,000 clones, around two thirds seen once, with approximately 2% in the top ten. The sequencing sample was made of PBMCs. These receptors were collected from a woman aged 55-69 years in good health and CMV-seropositive.

The J gene is TRBJ1-1, the V gene TRBV5-1, with TRBD1 as a possible D gene (6 bases). This CDR3 contains 12 residues. In germline, CDR1 is SGHRS, CDR2 YFSETQ. Between the trimmed V and J ends, which lost 4 bases and 7 bases, there was a span of 11 bases. CDR3 DNA sequence: TGCGCCAGCAGCAGGCAGGACAGTGAAGCTTTCTTT. It is translated as CASSRQDSEAFF.

Of note for this clone: The sample contains more than one DNA sequence encoding this CDR3. This chain uses TRBV4-1 with TRBJ2-3, with D perhaps matching TRBD1 (6 bases). The CDR3 extends over 15 amino acids. Germline V gene data show CDR1 as MGHRA and CDR2 as YSYEKL. With 0 bases removed from V and 3 bases from J, the gap between germline ends came to 10 bases. The DNA for the CDR3 is TGCGCCAGCAGCCAAGAGGGGGCTAGGACAGATACGCAGTATTTT. Amino acids: CASSQEGARTDTQYF.

The chain carries TRBV5-1 and TRBJ1-1, with D unclear. The V end was cut by 1 base, the J end by 0 bases, with 7 bases between. This CDR3 is 14 amino acids long. Germline loops: CDR1 SGHRS, CDR2 YFSETQ. CDR3 in amino acids: CASSLRLLNTEAFF. The CDR3 region has the DNA TGCGCCAGCAGCTTGAGACTCTTGAACACTGAAGCTTTCTTT.

V and J are TRBV30 and TRBJ1-3; 8 nucleotides line up with TRBD1. The CDR3 runs 15 residues. The germline gives CDR1 GTSNPN, CDR2 SVGIG (reference sequence). Unmatched junction bases numbered 8, after V lost 7 bases and J lost 0 bases. CDR3 loop: CALPDRAGSGNTIYF. The CDR3 DNA is TGTGCCTTACCGGACAGGGCTGGCTCTGGAAACACCATATATTTT. Full variable domain (missing parts from reference TRBV30 and TRBJ1-3): SQTIHQWPATLVQPVGSPLSLECTVEGTSNPNLYWYRQAAGRGLQLLFYSVGIGQISSEVPQNLSASRPQDRQFILSSKKLLLSDSGFYLCALPDRAGSGNTIYFGEGSWLTVV.

The V gene is TRBV5-6, the J gene TRBJ2-1; D gene uncertain. CDR1 is SGHDT and CDR2 is YYEEEE in the germline V gene. The CDR3 spans 13 residues. V was shortened by 2 bases and J by 5 bases, with 8 bases between the two germline ends. The CDR3 DNA reads TGTGCCAGCAGCTTCGGTCTGGACAATGAGCAGTTCTTC. Translated: CASSFGLDNEQFF. The entire variable domain, with the rest obtained from reference TRBV5-6 and TRBJ2-1, is as follows: DAGVTQSPTHLIKTRGQQVTLRCSPKSGHDTVSWYQQALGQGPQFIFQYYEEEERQRGNFPDRFSGHQFPNYSSELNVNALLLGDSALYLCASSFGLDNEQFFGPGTRLTVL.

In DNA, the CDR3 is TGTGCCAGTACCGCGGGAAGGACAGGAACCTACGAGCAGTACTTC. Translating gives CASTAGRTGTYEQYF. The V call is TRBV19, the J call TRBJ2-7, with D possibly TRBD1 on 7 matching bases. V lost 7 bases and J 2 bases, leaving 18 bases between the germline ends. The CDR3 length is 15 residues. Germline V lookup: CDR1 LNHDA, CDR2 SQIVND (reference sequence).

This clone was seen a few times. This rearrangement joins TRBV11-2 to TRBJ1-3; TRBD1 aligns across 8 bases. V dropped 6 bases and J dropped 0; count of bases not matched to a gene: 10. The CDR3 loop spans 17 amino acids. Germline assignment: CDR1 SGHAT and CDR2 FQNNGV. The CDR3: CASRKNRGLRSGNTIYF. The CDR3 nucleotides read TGTGCCAGCAGAAAGAACAGGGGGTTACGCTCTGGAAACACCATATATTTT.

The rearrangement joins TRBV5-1 to TRBJ2-2, with D perhaps TRBD1 (5 bases). Looked up from germline, CDR1 is SGHRS and CDR2 is YFSETQ. V dropped 0 bases and J dropped 5 bases, with 11 bases sitting between them. The CDR3 spans 15 residues. As DNA, the CDR3 is TGCGCCAGCAGCTTGGTTGCAAAGGGGACCGGGGAGCTGTTTTTT. It specifies CASSLVAKGTGELFF. The entire variable domain, with the rest obtained from reference TRBV5-1 and TRBJ2-2, is as follows: KAGVTQTPRYLIKTRGQQVTLSCSPISGHRSVSWYQQTPGQGLQFLFEYFSETQRNKGNFPGRFSGRQFSNSRSEMNVSTLELGDSALYLCASSLVAKGTGELFFGEGSRLTVL.

In this sample, this clone turned up once. The chain joins TRBV29-1 to TRBJ2-5; D uncertain. With 7 bases removed from V and 5 bases from J, the gap between germline ends came to 8 bases. Germline CDR1 SQVTM, CDR2 ANQGSEA. The CDR3 contains 10 residues. The CDR3 nucleotides read TGCAGCGGCGAAACGGAGACCCAGTACTTC. Encoded protein: CSGETETQYF.

This sequence joins TRBV29-1 and TRBJ1-1; perhaps TRBD1 as D (5 bases). Trimming removed 2 bases from V and 7 bases from J, with 14 bases in between. The CDR3 runs 13 residues. Germline V gene data show CDR1 as SQVTM and CDR2 as ANQGSEA. CDR3 nucleotide sequence: TGCAGCGTTGAACGGGATTTGGGACTTGAAGCTTTCTTT. Protein product: CSVERDLGLEAFF.

CDR3 sequence (DNA): TGTGCCATCAGTTCCTGGAATGGGGGGGGTGAAGCTTTCTTT. This translates into CAISSWNGGGEAFF. The chain couples TRBV10-3 to TRBJ1-1; the D gene is possibly TRBD1 (5 bases). Per germline, CDR1 ENHRY and CDR2 SYGVKD. Trimming left V 5 bases short and J 7 bases short, with 17 bases between. The CDR3 is 14 amino acids.

This clone has only a few counts. This CDR3 reads CASSTPGHPYGYTF. DNA of the CDR3: TGTGCCAGCAGTACCCCGGGACACCCCTATGGCTACACCTTC. V and J are TRBV28 and TRBJ1-2; maybe TRBD1 (6 bases). The V and J ends lost 5 bases and 4 bases respectively, with 14 bases between them. The CDR3 spans 14 residues. Germline V gives CDR1 MDHEN, CDR2 SYDVKM.

The chain combines TRBV6-5 with TRBJ1-1, with a possible D match to TRBD1 (5 bases). This CDR3 has 14 residues. Looked up from germline, CDR1 is MNHEY and CDR2 is SVGAGI. V lost 2 bases to trimming and J lost 7 bases, with 14 bases between them. This chain's CDR3 is CASSYTPRTIEAFF. The DNA for the CDR3 is TGTGCCAGCAGTTACACTCCACGGACAATTGAAGCTTTCTTT.

The V gene is TRBV6-1, the J gene TRBJ1-2; possible D gene TRBD1, 5 bases. CDR1 and CDR2 (germline): MNHNS, SASEGT. V lost 4 bases, J lost 0 bases, and 12 bases lay in between. The CDR3 runs 15 residues. The CDR3 region is CASSGGLSPNYGYTF. The CDR3 nucleotides are TGTGCCAGCAGTGGGGGCCTGTCCCCTAACTATGGCTACACCTTC.

V usage is TRBV10-1 and J usage is TRBJ2-4; 11 nucleotides match TRBD2. Germline V gene sequence: CDR1 WNHNN, CDR2 SYGVQD (reference sequence). This CDR3 has 18 amino acids. The ends lost 8 bases at V and 0 bases at J; junction bases unmatched: 12. CDR3 residues: CASFSGTSGPLAKNIQYF. In nucleotides, the CDR3 is TGCGCCAGCTTTAGCGGGACTAGCGGCCCCCTAGCCAAAAACATTCAGTACTTC.

In its sample, this clone was seen a few times. In the same sample, other DNA sequences code for this CDR3. This chain joins TRBV5-1 and TRBJ2-5; TRBD1 agrees at 8 bases. Germline CDR1 and CDR2: SGHRS and YFSETQ. This CDR3 spans 14 amino acids. The trim removed 4 bases at V and 4 bases at J, leaving 6 bases unmatched. CDR3 in DNA: TGCGCCAGCAGCCTAGGACAGGGAGGAGAGACCCAGTACTTC. It yields the protein CASSLGQGGETQYF.

The sample holds one count of this clone. The chain has TRBV7-9 and TRBJ2-5, with TRBD1 identical over 9 bases. The V gene's germline CDR1 is SEHNR and CDR2 FQNEAQ (reference sequence). This CDR3 has 13 residues. Trimming at V came to 5 bases and at J to 7 bases, leaving 5 bases not matched to a gene. The CDR3 sequence: CASSRGTGLTQYF. The CDR3 DNA reads as TGTGCCAGCAGCCGCGGGACAGGGCTGACCCAGTACTTC.

The gene calls are TRBV6-5 and TRBJ2-7; 11 bases map to TRBD1. CDR1 is MNHEY, CDR2 SVGAGI, per germline. The CDR3 contains 14 residues. V lost 7 bases and J lost 2; bases outside the gene matches: 4. CDR3 coding DNA: TGTGCCAGCAAACCGGGACAGGGGGCCTACGAGCAGTACTTC. This gives the protein CASKPGQGAYEQYF.

J is TRBJ2-5 and V is TRBV12-5, with D possibly TRBD2 on 6 matching bases. CDR1 and CDR2 (germline): LGHNT, FRNRAP. V dropped 6 bases and J dropped 1 base, with 12 bases sitting between them. CDR3 length equals 14 residues. Written as DNA, the CDR3 is TGTGCTAGTGGCTCCGGGACTGGCCAAGAGACCCAGTACTTC. Protein product: CASGSGTGQETQYF.

The rearrangement joins TRBV7-6 to TRBJ1-1; a weak D match, TRBD1 (5 bases). The CDR3 extends over 15 amino acids. Germline V gives CDR1 SGHVS, CDR2 FNYEAQ. The germline V and J ends were trimmed by 2 bases and 0 bases, with 10 bases remaining between them. The CDR3 region has the DNA TGTGCCAGCAGCTTACAGGCAGGGATGAACACTGAAGCTTTCTTT. Its translation is CASSLQAGMNTEAFF.